This T cell receptor (beta chain) was sequenced in a study of shared clonotypes between healthy human individuals. Some clones are missing from TCRdb's copy, which holds only in-frame ones; the method was immunoSEQ multiplex PCR. The sample consists of about 1.1 million clones, around three quarters of them appearing once. V was cut by 5 bases and J by 0 bases, with 17 bases left in between. This CDR3 is 17 amino acids long. Germline V gives CDR1 SGHVS, CDR2 FQNEAQ. This TCR was sampled from a young man in good health. Some clones in this sample may be carry-over from other donors' samples. The chain combines TRBV7-8 with TRBJ2-1, with D uncertain. Material for sequencing was memory CD4+ T cells from PBMCs. Specified subset: CD45RA-negative fraction. CDR3 sequence reads: CASSTAGLLSSYNEQFF. CDR3 DNA: TGTGCCAGCAGCACCGCCGGGCTACTAAGCTCCTACAATGAGCAGTTCTTC.